Listed below are T cell receptor beta chains from one sample, sequenced in a study of CDR3 diversity in severe acne. TCRdb reprocessed the PCR reads via MiXCR and lists one record per CDR3 protein. This sample has some 84,000 distinct CDR3 sequences, with roughly half found just once. The sample taken for sequencing was blood. Receptors originate from a male donor in good health, serving as a control. Both conserved end residues are part of each CDR3. The D gene is left open where the match is weak. Clone sizes are given selectively: once, few, many, or a class where the clone is expanded.

V	size	J	D	CDR3	DNA
TRBV27	NA	TRBJ2-7	TRBD2	CASSIGTSGTYEQYF	TGTGCCAGCAGCATCGGGACTAGCGGGACCTACGAGCAGTACTTC
TRBV11-2	few	TRBJ1-5	NA	CASSSLGQPQHF	TGTGCCAGCAGCTCCCTCGGTCAGCCCCAGCATTTT
TRBV19	NA	TRBJ1-5	NA	CASSILGTGNQPQHF	TGTGCCAGTAGTATACTTGGTACGGGAAATCAGCCCCAGCATTTT
TRBV24-1	once	TRBJ2-7	NA	CATSDPGSSYEQYF	TGTGCCACCAGTGACCCGGGGAGTTCCTACGAGCAGTACTTC
TRBV18	few	TRBJ2-5	NA	CASSPPRTGLETQYF	TGTGCCAGCTCACCACCTAGAACAGGTTTAGAGACCCAGTACTTC
TRBV6-5	NA	TRBJ2-7	NA	CASSYSSPSGYEQYF	TGTGCCAGCAGTTACTCTTCCCCATCGGGCTACGAGCAGTACTTC
TRBV5-1	NA	TRBJ1-1	NA	CASRVGGTEASF	TGCGCCAGCCGCGTAGGGGGGACTGAAGCTTCCTTC
TRBV5-4	NA	TRBJ2-5	TRBD1	CASSMGQIRETQYF	TGTGCCAGCAGCATGGGACAGATCCGAGAGACCCAGTACTTC
TRBV7-2	NA	TRBJ1-1	NA	CASSPSGGGEASF	TGTGCCAGCAGCCCATCGGGGGGGGGCGAAGCCTCCTTT
TRBV4-1	NA	TRBJ2-1	NA	CASSQGAAGLSEQFF	TGCGCCAGCAGCCAAGGTGCCGCGGGACTCAGTGAGCAGTTCTTC
TRBV28	NA	TRBJ2-7	TRBD1	CASSVSQGARGLQYF	TGTGCCAGCAGTGTCAGTCAGGGGGCCAGAGGGCTGCAGTACTTC
TRBV24-1	NA	TRBJ1-2	NA	CATSDTERGYGYTF	TGTGCCACCAGTGACACCGAGAGGGGTTATGGCTACACCTTC
TRBV29-1	few	TRBJ2-2	TRBD2	CSVPRGDFNTGELFF	TGCAGCGTCCCCCGGGGGGATTTCAACACCGGGGAGCTGTTTTTT
TRBV28	NA	TRBJ1-2	TRBD1	CASSPPSGTGNGYTF	TGTGCCAGCAGTCCACCATCCGGGACAGGGAATGGCTACACCTTC
TRBV6-1	many	TRBJ1-4	TRBD1	CASSEGDSTFKKLFF	TGTGCCAGCAGTGAAGGGGACAGCACCTTCAAAAAACTGTTTTTT
TRBV20-1	many	TRBJ1-3	NA	CSAYASDPSGNTIYF	TGCAGTGCTTACGCCTCGGACCCCTCTGGAAACACCATATATTTT
TRBV6-4	NA	TRBJ2-1	NA	CASSAGAGAVRNEQFF	TGTGCCAGCAGTGCGGGGGCGGGAGCAGTCCGCAATGAGCAGTTCTTC
TRBV5-1	many	TRBJ1-1	TRBD1	CASSLNQGAAEAFF	TGCGCCAGCAGTTTGAACCAGGGGGCCGCTGAAGCTTTCTTT
TRBV20-1	few	TRBJ1-6	TRBD1	CSARWDRVDSPLHF	TGCAGTGCTAGGTGGGACAGGGTGGATTCACCCCTCCACTTT
TRBV25-1	once	TRBJ2-3	TRBD2	CASTPSGSADTQYF	TGTGCCAGCACTCCTAGCGGTAGCGCAGATACGCAGTATTTC
TRBV7-9	few	TRBJ2-7	NA	CASSPWDGSSYEQYF	TGTGCCAGCAGCCCTTGGGACGGTAGCTCCTACGAGCAGTACTTC
TRBV29-1	many	TRBJ2-6	NA	CSVERVSGANVLTF	TGCAGCGTTGAGCGGGTCTCTGGGGCCAACGTCCTGACTTTC
TRBV5-1	medium-sized	TRBJ2-3	TRBD1	CASRQGEDTDTQYF	TGCGCCAGCCGGCAGGGGGAAGACACAGATACGCAGTATTTT
TRBV9	few	TRBJ1-6	NA	CASSAGQWENSPLHF	TGTGCCAGCAGCGCCGGACAGTGGGAGAATTCACCCCTCCACTTT
TRBV7-9	few	TRBJ2-7	NA	CASSPTGEQYF	TGTGCCAGCAGTCCCACAGGCGAGCAGTACTTC
TRBV29-1	NA	TRBJ1-1	NA	CSFGTAQGRGTEAFF	TGCAGCTTCGGAACTGCACAGGGTAGGGGGACTGAAGCTTTCTTT
TRBV14	NA	TRBJ2-3	NA	CASSPNYWGGDTQYF	TGTGCCAGCAGCCCAAACTATTGGGGAGGAGATACGCAGTATTTT
TRBV9	few	TRBJ1-5	TRBD1	CASSVGTGGNQPQHF	TGTGCCAGCAGCGTTGGGACAGGGGGCAATCAGCCCCAGCATTTT
TRBV20-1	NA	TRBJ2-7	NA	CGAREVGSYEQYF	TGCGGTGCTAGGGAGGTGGGCTCCTACGAGCAGTACTTC
TRBV7-8	few	TRBJ1-4	TRBD1	CASSLGTGGEKLFF	TGTGCCAGCAGCTTAGGGACAGGGGGTGAAAAACTGTTTTTT
TRBV24-1	NA	TRBJ2-3	NA	CATSDSPGDTDTQYF	TGTGCCACCAGTGATTCCCCGGGGGACACAGATACGCAGTATTTT
TRBV6-1	NA	TRBJ1-1	TRBD1	CAKGQGPEAFF	TGTGCCAAAGGACAGGGGCCTGAAGCTTTCTTT
TRBV25-1	NA	TRBJ1-5	NA	CASVEDRGGQPQHF	TGTGCCAGCGTTGAGGACCGAGGGGGGCAGCCCCAGCATTTT
TRBV29-1	NA	TRBJ2-7	NA	CSVGGGYEQYF	TGCAGCGTGGGGGGCGGGTACGAGCAGTACTTC
TRBV9	medium-sized	TRBJ2-7	NA	CASSVEEGRLGEQYF	TGTGCCAGCAGCGTAGAGGAGGGAAGGCTCGGCGAGCAGTACTTC
TRBV2	medium-sized	TRBJ1-4	NA	CASESRSRVLFF	TGTGCCAGCGAATCGCGGTCGAGGGTACTGTTTTTT
TRBV27	few	TRBJ2-1	NA	CASSLTGSSYNEQFF	TGTGCCAGCAGTTTGACGGGGAGCTCCTACAATGAGCAGTTCTTC
TRBV29-1	many	TRBJ2-7	NA	CSVEESRGSDEQYF	TGCAGCGTTGAAGAATCACGGGGATCGGACGAGCAGTACTTC
TRBV19	medium-sized	TRBJ1-5	NA	CASSFTTYGNQPQHF	TGTGCCAGTAGTTTCACGACCTATGGCAATCAGCCCCAGCATTTT
TRBV7-3	NA	TRBJ2-5	NA	CASSSIAGQGGETQYF	TGTGCCAGCAGCTCGATAGCGGGACAGGGTGGGGAGACCCAGTACTTC
TRBV7-6	NA	TRBJ2-2	NA	CASGLTGEANTGELFF	TGCGCCAGCGGCCTCACCGGGGAAGCGAACACCGGGGAGCTGTTTTTT